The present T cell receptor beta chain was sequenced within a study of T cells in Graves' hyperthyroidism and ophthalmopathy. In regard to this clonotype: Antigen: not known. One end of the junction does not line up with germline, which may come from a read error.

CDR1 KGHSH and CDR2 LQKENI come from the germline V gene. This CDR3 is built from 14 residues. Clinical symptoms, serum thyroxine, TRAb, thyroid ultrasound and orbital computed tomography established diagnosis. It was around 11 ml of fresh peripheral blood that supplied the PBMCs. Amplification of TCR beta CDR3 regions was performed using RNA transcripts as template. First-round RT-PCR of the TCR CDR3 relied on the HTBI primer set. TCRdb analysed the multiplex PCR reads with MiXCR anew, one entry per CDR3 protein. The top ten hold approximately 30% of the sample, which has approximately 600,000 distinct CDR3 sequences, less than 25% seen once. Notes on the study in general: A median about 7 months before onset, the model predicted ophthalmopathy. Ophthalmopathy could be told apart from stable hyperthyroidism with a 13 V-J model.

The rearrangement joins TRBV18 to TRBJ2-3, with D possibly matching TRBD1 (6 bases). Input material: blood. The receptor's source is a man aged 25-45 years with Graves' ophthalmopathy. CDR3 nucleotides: TGTGCCAGCTTACCAACTACAGGGTCAGATACGCAGTATTTT. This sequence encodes CASLPTTGSDTQYF.